A selection of T cell receptor beta chains follows, all from one sample in a study of vaccination and CD4 T cells after COVID-19. One entry per CDR3 protein, called by TCRdb with MiXCR from the PCR reads. The table records 10,000 to 15,000 distinct CDR3 sequences, around 59% of them present only once. Antigens for these TCRs are unknown. Sequenced input: CD4+ T cells from blood, cultured in vitro. Receptor source: a human donor who had recovered from COVID-19. Each CDR3 is given with its conserved first and last residue. Fields, in order: CDR3 protein, CDR3 DNA, J gene, D gene, clone size, V gene. A D gene is named only where the DNA matches it firmly. Not all rows give a size; the values are once, few, many and, for expanded clones, a class.

CDR3: CASSSTGAFSYNEQFF; DNA: TGTGCCAGCAGTTCAACAGGGGCTTTCTCCTACAATGAGCAGTTCTTC; J: TRBJ2-1; D: TRBD1; size: few; V: TRBV28
CDR3: CASSLPTGDLETQYF; DNA: TGCGCCAGCAGCTTACCCACGGGGGACCTAGAGACCCAGTACTTC; J: TRBJ2-5; D: -; size: -; V: TRBV5-1
CDR3: CASSYDGQAGQPQHF; DNA: TGTGCCAGCAGTTACGACGGACAGGCAGGTCAGCCCCAGCATTTT; J: TRBJ1-5; D: TRBD1; size: -; V: TRBV6-5
CDR3: CASSLDIGGGNTIYF; DNA: TGTGCCAGCAGTTTAGACATTGGGGGTGGAAACACCATATATTTT; J: TRBJ1-3; D: -; size: -; V: TRBV28
CDR3: CASSPSTGHTLMPQHF; DNA: TGTGCCAGCAGTCCATCCACGGGACATACGCTTATGCCCCAGCATTTT; J: TRBJ1-5; D: -; size: -; V: TRBV6-1
CDR3: CASRRTSGYEQYF; DNA: TGTGCCAGCAGAAGGACTAGCGGCTACGAGCAGTACTTC; J: TRBJ2-7; D: TRBD2; size: few; V: TRBV6-2/TRBV6-3
CDR3: CSVTETGGYSQPQHF; DNA: TGCAGCGTTACAGAGACAGGGGGATATTCTCAGCCCCAGCATTTT; J: TRBJ1-5; D: TRBD1; size: once; V: TRBV29-1
CDR3: CASKPRYNSPLHF; DNA: TGTGCCAGCAAACCCCGCTATAATTCACCCCTCCACTTT; J: TRBJ1-6; D: -; size: -; V: TRBV27
CDR3: CASSYQQGAEAFF; DNA: TGTGCCAGCAGCTACCAACAGGGGGCGGAGGCTTTCTTT; J: TRBJ1-1; D: TRBD1; size: few; V: TRBV7-2
CDR3: CAISEVGGGEQYF; DNA: TGTGCCATCAGTGAGGTGGGTGGGGGCGAGCAGTACTTC; J: TRBJ2-7; D: -; size: -; V: TRBV10-3
CDR3: CASSPPGRVTGELFF; DNA: TGCGCCAGCAGCCCCCCGGGGAGAGTCACCGGGGAGCTGTTTTTT; J: TRBJ2-2; D: -; size: -; V: TRBV5-1
CDR3: CSAIQGQVGTEAFF; DNA: TGCAGTGCTATCCAGGGGCAGGTCGGCACTGAAGCTTTCTTT; J: TRBJ1-1; D: -; size: -; V: TRBV20-1
CDR3: CASIRELNTEAFF; DNA: TGTGCCAGTATAAGGGAACTGAACACTGAAGCTTTCTTT; J: TRBJ1-1; D: -; size: -; V: TRBV19
CDR3: CASRGGQNTGELFF; DNA: TGTGCCAGCAGGGGGGGGCAGAACACCGGGGAGCTGTTTTTT; J: TRBJ2-2; D: -; size: -; V: TRBV6-1
CDR3: CASSPAVGGGETQYF; DNA: TGTGCCAGCAGTCCGGCGGTGGGGGGAGGAGAGACCCAGTACTTC; J: TRBJ2-5; D: -; size: -; V: TRBV11-1
CDR3: CSAPNRNMNTEAFF; DNA: TGCAGTGCTCCCAATCGGAATATGAACACTGAAGCTTTCTTT; J: TRBJ1-1; D: -; size: -; V: TRBV20-1
CDR3: CASRFGQGPDTQYF; DNA: TGTGCCAGCAGGTTTGGACAGGGCCCAGATACGCAGTATTTT; J: TRBJ2-3; D: TRBD1; size: -; V: TRBV6-1
CDR3: CATRGAGGSGDTQYF; DNA: TGTGCCACCAGAGGAGCGGGAGGGTCGGGGGATACGCAGTATTTT; J: TRBJ2-3; D: TRBD2; size: -; V: TRBV24-1
CDR3: CASTRDGYSNQPQHF; DNA: TGTGCCAGCACAAGGGACGGATATAGCAATCAGCCCCAGCATTTT; J: TRBJ1-5; D: -; size: -; V: TRBV12-3/TRBV12-4
CDR3: CASQRLAGVNTGELFF; DNA: TGTGCCTCCCAGCGACTAGCGGGAGTGAACACCGGGGAGCTGTTTTTT; J: TRBJ2-2; D: TRBD2; size: -; V: TRBV24-1
CDR3: CASSLVGLADTQHF; DNA: TGCGCCAGCAGCTTGGTAGGGCTCGCAGATACGCAGCATTTT; J: TRBJ1-5; D: -; size: -; V: TRBV5-1
CDR3: CASSQDISGRGYEQYF; DNA: TGTGCCAGCAGCCAAGACATTAGCGGGAGGGGATACGAGCAGTACTTC; J: TRBJ2-7; D: TRBD2; size: -; V: TRBV4-2
CDR3: CASSTTRFNQPQHF; DNA: TGTGCCAGTAGTACCACAAGGTTCAATCAGCCCCAGCATTTT; J: TRBJ1-5; D: -; size: -; V: TRBV19
CDR3: CATREQVTDTQYF; DNA: TGTGCCACCAGGGAACAAGTAACAGATACGCAGTATTTT; J: TRBJ2-3; D: -; size: few; V: TRBV24-1
CDR3: CASSGRGYEQYF; DNA: TGTGCCAGCAGCGGCAGGGGTTACGAGCAGTACTTC; J: TRBJ2-7; D: -; size: -; V: TRBV7-9